These 19 T cell receptor beta chains came from one sample sequenced in a study of cytomegalovirus exposure and HLA in healthy donors (dated 2017 in TCRdb). Receptor libraries were prepared by the immunoSEQ multiplex PCR assay. The multiplex PCR relied on a mix of 60 forward primers for TCR Vbeta segments and 13 reverse primers for TCR Jbeta segments. The clones in this table, taken by TCRdb from immuneACCESS, are in-frame only. Not every clone is retained; where verified, under half of the shortfall comes from an unresolved V gene, and the cause of the rest is unknown. The sample has 90,000 to 110,000 clones on record, over 70% of them singletons. The ten largest clonotypes hold about 5.3% of the sample. Sequences were obtained from PBMCs. All receptors come from a male donor in good health and CMV-seronegative.

J is TRBJ2-7 and V is TRBV7-9; tentative D call: TRBD2 (5 bases). The germline V and J ends were trimmed by 5 bases and 2 bases, with 19 bases remaining between them. Germline loops: CDR1 SEHNR, CDR2 FQNEAQ (reference sequence). The CDR3 is made up of 16 amino acids. The CDR3 coding sequence is TGTGCCAGCAGCCTCTGGGTGGGGAGCACTCCCTACGAGCAGTACTTC. Encoded protein: CASSLWVGSTPYEQYF.

The V gene is TRBV12-5, the J gene TRBJ1-3; 8 bases are a match to TRBD1. CDR3 length: 16 residues. The germline V gene has CDR1 LGHNT and CDR2 FRNRAP. After removal of 1 base from V and 4 bases from J, the junction contained 6 bases not matched to a gene. CDR3 loop: CASGLGQGNSGNTIYF. Written as DNA, the CDR3 is TGTGCTAGTGGTTTGGGACAGGGGAATTCCGGAAACACCATATATTTT.

The V call is TRBV2, the J call TRBJ1-3, with D possibly TRBD1 on 5 matching bases. There are 14 residues in the CDR3. The V gene lost 3 bases and the J gene lost 4 bases, with 10 bases spanning the gap. Germline V gene sequence: CDR1 SNHLY, CDR2 FYNNEI. CDR3 nucleotides: TGTGCCAGCAGTGAGGGGGGGACGGGAAACACCATATATTTT. Translating it yields CASSEGGTGNTIYF.

J is TRBJ2-3 and V is TRBV7-3, with TRBD2 matching 9 bases. Germline V gene data show CDR1 as SGHTA and CDR2 as FQGTGA. With V trimmed by 1 base and J by 6 bases, 2 bases remained unmatched. This CDR3 comprises 14 residues. CDR3 in DNA: TGTGCCAGCAGCTTAATGCGGGAGGGGGATACGCAGTATTTT. Residues: CASSLMREGDTQYF.

The gene calls are TRBV5-1 and TRBJ2-1; 9 positions match TRBD1. The CDR3 consists of 14 residues. Per germline, CDR1 SGHRS and CDR2 YFSETQ. With V trimmed by 4 bases and J by 5 bases, 4 bases remained unmatched. The CDR3 is CASSTGGRDNEQFF. In nucleotides, the CDR3 is TGCGCCAGCAGCACAGGGGGCCGAGACAATGAGCAGTTCTTC. The full variable domain, with the rest looked up from reference TRBV5-1 and TRBJ2-1, is KAGVTQTPRYLIKTRGQQVTLSCSPISGHRSVSWYQQTPGQGLQFLFEYFSETQRNKGNFPGRFSGRQFSNSRSEMNVSTLELGDSALYLCASSTGGRDNEQFFGPGTRLTVL.

This clone was recorded once. The rearrangement joins TRBV30 to TRBJ1-2, with a tentative D call TRBD1 (6 bases). The CDR3 is made up of 15 amino acids. V lost 0 bases and J lost 4, with 15 bases in between. Germline values: CDR1 GTSNPN, CDR2 SVGIG (reference sequence). CDR3 in DNA: TGTGCCTGGAGTGTAGGGGGATCTCAGGGCTATGGCTACACCTTC. It translates to CAWSVGGSQGYGYTF.

This clone was found once. The J gene is TRBJ2-5, the V gene TRBV5-8; TRBD2 might be the D (6 bases). Trimming shortened V by 4 bases and J by 2 bases, and 21 bases separated the two germline ends. Germline V CDR1 and CDR2: SGHTS, YDEGEE. This CDR3 is 17 amino acids long. CDR3 in DNA: TGTGCCAGCAGCCAGGTCAGGGCCGGGGGAGCACAAGAGACCCAGTACTTC. It encodes CASSQVRAGGAQETQYF. The whole variable domain, filled in from reference TRBV5-8 and TRBJ2-5, reads EAGVTQSPTHLIKTRGQQATLRCSPISGHTSVYWYQQALGLGLQFLLWYDEGEERNRGNFPPRFSGRQFPNYSSELNVNALELEDSALYLCASSQVRAGGAQETQYFGPGTRLLVL.

This clone was observed many times. The chain links TRBV5-6 to TRBJ2-2; 9 bases align to TRBD2. This CDR3 spans 17 amino acids. J gave up 3 bases and V 2 bases, and 8 bases lay outside the gene matches. Germline assignment: CDR1 SGHDT and CDR2 YYEEEE. The CDR3 DNA reads as TGTGCCAGCAGCTTCTATCGCGGGAGGGGCCACACCGGGGAGCTGTTTTTT. Its protein is CASSFYRGRGHTGELFF.

The chain employs TRBV6-1 and TRBJ1-2; D possibly corresponds to TRBD1 (6 bases). This CDR3 region has 14 residues. Germline lookup yields CDR1 MNHNS and CDR2 SASEGT. Trimming shortened V by 7 bases and J by 3 bases, and 15 bases separated the two germline ends. The CDR3 loop reads CASNKGDGYYGYTF. The CDR3 DNA follows: TGTGCCAGCAATAAGGGGGACGGATACTATGGCTACACCTTC.

V gene TRBV18 combines with J gene TRBJ2-7; 13 positions match TRBD2. In germline, CDR1 is KGHSH, CDR2 LQKENI. The CDR3 length is 18 residues. V lost 3 bases, J lost 1 base, and 9 bases stayed unmatched. The CDR3 is CASSPRTSGSWGSYEQYF. The CDR3 nucleotides are TGTGCCAGCTCACCGAGGACTAGCGGGAGCTGGGGGTCCTACGAGCAGTACTTC.

The CDR3 coding sequence is TGTGCCAGCAGTAAAGGGAGAGCGGGAGAACGGCACGAGCAGTTCTTC. Its translation is CASSKGRAGERHEQFF. The rearrangement links TRBV25-1 to TRBJ2-1, with 8 bases lining up with TRBD2. The length of the CDR3 is 16 residues. Trimming cost V 5 bases and J 10 bases; bases outside gene matches: 16. Germline assignment: CDR1 MGHDK and CDR2 SYGVNS.

The sample holds a few counts of this clone. The chain carries TRBV4-3 and TRBJ2-7, with 12 positions matching TRBD2. The CDR3 runs 15 residues. V lost 1 base, J lost 3 bases, and 1 base stayed unmatched. Germline values: CDR1 LGHNA, CDR2 YSLEER. In nucleotides, the CDR3 is TGCGCCAGCAGCCAAGCACTAGCGGGAGGCTACGAGCAGTACTTC. It is translated as CASSQALAGGYEQYF.

V gene TRBV19 combines with J gene TRBJ1-2; TRBD1 matches 7 bases. This CDR3 has 16 amino acids. Trimming took 3 bases from V and 0 from J; bases not matched to a gene: 7. CDR1 is LNHDA and CDR2 is SQIVND in the germline V gene (reference sequence). The CDR3 spells CASSIGNRGANYGYTF. In DNA form, the CDR3 reads TGTGCCAGTAGTATTGGAAACAGGGGAGCTAACTATGGCTACACCTTC.

The chain has TRBV7-9 and TRBJ1-1; no reliable D call. Between the trimmed V and J ends, which lost 6 bases and 7 bases, there was a span of 12 bases. Germline V gives CDR1 SEHNR, CDR2 FQNEAQ (reference sequence). This CDR3 comprises 12 residues. The CDR3 loop is CASSSAMVEAFF. The CDR3 nucleotides read TGTGCCAGCAGTTCTGCGATGGTTGAAGCTTTCTTT.

This chain uses TRBV11-2 with TRBJ2-6; D possibly corresponds to TRBD1 (5 bases). CDR1 and CDR2 (germline): SGHAT, FQNNGV. V lost 6 bases and J 1 base, leaving 10 bases between the germline ends. The CDR3 extends over 15 amino acids. CDR3 sequence: CASSSQGSGANVLTF. The CDR3 coding sequence is TGTGCCAGCAGTTCCCAGGGATCTGGGGCCAACGTCCTGACTTTC.

The gene calls are TRBV4-1 and TRBJ2-3, with 11 bases that match TRBD2. From germline, CDR1 is MGHRA and CDR2 YSYEKL. This CDR3 spans 17 amino acids. J gave up 4 bases and V 1 base, and 7 bases lay outside the gene matches. In DNA, the CDR3 is TGCGCCAGCAGCCAAGTCCCGCTAGCGGGAGGCCCAGATACGCAGTATTTT. Its protein is CASSQVPLAGGPDTQYF.

The rearrangement links TRBV7-2 to TRBJ2-7, with a weak D call TRBD1 (6 bases). The CDR3 covers 15 residues. V was cut by 5 bases and J by 3 bases, with 17 bases left in between. Germline V gives CDR1 SGHTA, CDR2 FQGNSA. CDR3 in amino acids: CASSPLRGRGYEQYF. CDR3 nucleotide sequence: TGTGCCAGCAGCCCTCTCCGTGGCAGGGGCTACGAGCAGTACTTC.

The rearrangement links TRBV18 to TRBJ1-2; unclear D gene. The length of the CDR3 is 12 residues. V gave up 3 bases and J gave up 12 bases, with 14 bases separating them. Germline V gene sequence: CDR1 KGHSH, CDR2 LQKENI. The CDR3: CASSPDRGGNTF. The DNA for the CDR3 is TGTGCCAGCTCACCGGACCGGGGAGGGAACACCTTC.

The chain recombines TRBV4-1 with TRBJ2-7; 11 bases fit TRBD2. Germline CDR1 reads MGHRA; CDR2 reads YSYEKL. With V trimmed by 5 bases and J by 3 bases, 9 bases remained unmatched. The CDR3 consists of 16 residues. CDR3: CASSFSSGTSGYEQYF. The CDR3 DNA reads as TGCGCCAGCAGCTTTTCCTCCGGGACTAGCGGCTACGAGCAGTACTTC.